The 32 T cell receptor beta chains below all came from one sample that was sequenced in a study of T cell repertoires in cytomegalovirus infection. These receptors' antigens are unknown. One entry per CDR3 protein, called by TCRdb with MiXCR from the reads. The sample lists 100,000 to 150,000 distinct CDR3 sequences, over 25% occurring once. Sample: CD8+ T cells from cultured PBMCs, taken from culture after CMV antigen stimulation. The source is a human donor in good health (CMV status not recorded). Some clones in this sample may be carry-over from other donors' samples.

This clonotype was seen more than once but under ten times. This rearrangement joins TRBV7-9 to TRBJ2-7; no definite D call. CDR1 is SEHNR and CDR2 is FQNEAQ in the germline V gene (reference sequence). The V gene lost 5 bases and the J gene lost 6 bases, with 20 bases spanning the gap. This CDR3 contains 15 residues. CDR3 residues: CASSASANQRSEQYF. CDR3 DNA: TGTGCCAGCAGCGCCTCGGCCAACCAAAGGAGCGAGCAGTACTTC.

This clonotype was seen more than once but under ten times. CDR3 sequence reads: CASGPLRSQETQYF. In nucleotides, the CDR3 is TGTGCCAGCGGCCCCCTTCGCAGCCAAGAGACCCAGTACTTC. The genes are TRBV12-3 or TRBV12-4 and TRBJ2-5; D is uncertain. Trimming cost V 8 bases and J 1 base, with 14 bases left between them. The CDR3 runs 14 residues.

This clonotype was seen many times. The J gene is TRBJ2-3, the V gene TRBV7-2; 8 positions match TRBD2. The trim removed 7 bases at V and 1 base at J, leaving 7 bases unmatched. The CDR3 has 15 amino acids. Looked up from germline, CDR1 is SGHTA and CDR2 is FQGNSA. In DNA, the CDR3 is TGTGCCAGCAAACACGGGGGGGCTGGCACAGATACGCAGTATTTT. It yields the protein CASKHGGAGTDTQYF.

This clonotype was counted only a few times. This CDR3 reads CASSETSGGPFYNEQFF. CDR3 bases: TGTGCCAGCAGTGAGACTAGCGGGGGGCCCTTCTACAATGAGCAGTTCTTC. The chain carries TRBV25-1 and TRBJ2-1, with 13 nucleotides matching TRBD2. The CDR3 has 17 amino acids. In germline, CDR1 is MGHDK, CDR2 SYGVNS. V shed 3 bases and J 3 bases; nucleotides not matched to a gene: 5.

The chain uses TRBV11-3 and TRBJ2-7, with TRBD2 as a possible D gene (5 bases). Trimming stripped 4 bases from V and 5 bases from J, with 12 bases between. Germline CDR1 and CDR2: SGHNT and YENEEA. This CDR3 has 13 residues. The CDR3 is CASSYNEGDEQYF. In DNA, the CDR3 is TGTGCCAGCAGCTATAACGAGGGAGACGAGCAGTACTTC.

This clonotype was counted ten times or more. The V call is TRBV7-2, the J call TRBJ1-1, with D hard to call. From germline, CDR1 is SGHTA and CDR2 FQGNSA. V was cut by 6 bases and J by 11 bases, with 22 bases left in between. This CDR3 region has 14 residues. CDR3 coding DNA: TGTGCCAGCAGTAACGACGGTAACGTGCCCCCTGCTTTCTTT. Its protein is CASSNDGNVPPAFF.

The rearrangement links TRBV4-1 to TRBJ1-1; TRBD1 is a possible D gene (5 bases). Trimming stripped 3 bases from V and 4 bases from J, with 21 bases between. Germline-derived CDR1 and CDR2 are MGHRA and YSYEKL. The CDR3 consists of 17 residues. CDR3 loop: CASSHHTGTLRSTEAFF. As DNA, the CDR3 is TGCGCCAGCAGCCATCACACCGGGACCTTACGTAGCACTGAAGCTTTCTTT.

The DNA for the CDR3 is TGTGCCAGCAGCGTAGGGTCAGATACGCAGTATTTT. It specifies CASSVGSDTQYF. The chain combines TRBV9 with TRBJ2-3, with D hard to call. The CDR3 totals 12 residues. Germline lookup yields CDR1 SGDLS and CDR2 YYNGEE. V was trimmed by 0 bases and J by 4 bases, leaving 3 bases between them.

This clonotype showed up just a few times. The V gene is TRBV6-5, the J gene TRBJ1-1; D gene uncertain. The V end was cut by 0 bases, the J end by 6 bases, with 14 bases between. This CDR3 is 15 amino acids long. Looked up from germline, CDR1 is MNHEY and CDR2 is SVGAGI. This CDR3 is CASSYSEGPSSEAFF. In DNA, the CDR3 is TGTGCCAGCAGTTACTCGGAGGGTCCGAGCTCTGAAGCTTTCTTT.

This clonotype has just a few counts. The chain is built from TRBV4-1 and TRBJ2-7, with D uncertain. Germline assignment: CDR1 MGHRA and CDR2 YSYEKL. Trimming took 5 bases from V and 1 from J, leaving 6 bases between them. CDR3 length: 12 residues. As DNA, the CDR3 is TGCGCCAGCAGCGACGGATCCTACGAGCAGTACTTC. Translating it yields CASSDGSYEQYF.

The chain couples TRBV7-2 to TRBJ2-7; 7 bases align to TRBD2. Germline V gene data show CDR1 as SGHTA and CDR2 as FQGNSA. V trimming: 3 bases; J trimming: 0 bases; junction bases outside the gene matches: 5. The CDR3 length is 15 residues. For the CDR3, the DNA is TGTGCCAGCAGCTTGGGGGGGTACCTCTCCTACGAGCAGTACTTC. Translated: CASSLGGYLSYEQYF.

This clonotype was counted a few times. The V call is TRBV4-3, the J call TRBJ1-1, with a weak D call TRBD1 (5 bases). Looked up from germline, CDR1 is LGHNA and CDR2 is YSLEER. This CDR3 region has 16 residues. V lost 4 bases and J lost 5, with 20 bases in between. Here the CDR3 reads CASSPRVWRGGTEAFF. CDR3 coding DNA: TGCGCCAGCAGCCCACGTGTGTGGAGGGGTGGAACTGAAGCTTTCTTT.

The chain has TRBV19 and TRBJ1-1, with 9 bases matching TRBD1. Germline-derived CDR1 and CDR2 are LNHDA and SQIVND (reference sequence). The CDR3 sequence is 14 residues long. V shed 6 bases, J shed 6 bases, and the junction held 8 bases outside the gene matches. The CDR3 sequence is CASRMGQGIPEAFF. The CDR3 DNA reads TGTGCCAGTAGAATGGGACAGGGTATCCCTGAAGCTTTCTTT.

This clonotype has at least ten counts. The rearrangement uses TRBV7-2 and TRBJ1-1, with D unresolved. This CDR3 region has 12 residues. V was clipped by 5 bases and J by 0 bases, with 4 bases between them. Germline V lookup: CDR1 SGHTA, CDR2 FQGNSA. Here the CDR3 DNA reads TGTGCCAGCAGCCCTATGAACACTGAAGCTTTCTTT. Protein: CASSPMNTEAFF. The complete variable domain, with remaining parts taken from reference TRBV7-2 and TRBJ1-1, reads GAGVSQSPSNKVTEKGKDVELRCDPISGHTALYWYRQSLGQGLEFLIYFQGNSAPDKSGLPSDRFSAERTGGSVSTLTIQRTQQEDSAVYLCASSPMNTEAFFGQGTRLTVV.

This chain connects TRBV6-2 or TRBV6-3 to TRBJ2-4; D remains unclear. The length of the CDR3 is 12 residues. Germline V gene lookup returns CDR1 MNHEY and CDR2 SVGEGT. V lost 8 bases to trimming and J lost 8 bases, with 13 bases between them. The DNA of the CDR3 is TGTGCCAGCGGGCTCAGGTCGGACATTCAGTACTTC. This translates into CASGLRSDIQYF.

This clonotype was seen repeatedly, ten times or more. The CDR3 spells CASSRTGAADTGELFF. The CDR3 DNA sequence: TGTGCCAGCAGCCGTACGGGGGCGGCGGACACCGGGGAGCTGTTTTTT. The chain combines TRBV7-3 with TRBJ2-2, with D perhaps matching TRBD1 or TRBD2 (6 bases each). V dropped 5 bases and J dropped 3 bases, with 16 bases sitting between them. The V gene's germline CDR1 is SGHTA and CDR2 FQGTGA. This CDR3 has 16 residues.

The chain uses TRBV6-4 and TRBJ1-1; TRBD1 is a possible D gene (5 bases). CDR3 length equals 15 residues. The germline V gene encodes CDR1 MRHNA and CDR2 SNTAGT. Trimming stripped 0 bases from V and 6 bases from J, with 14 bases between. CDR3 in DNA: TGTGCCAGCAGTGACTCTGGGGCTCCGGGCGCTGAAGCTTTCTTT. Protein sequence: CASSDSGAPGAEAFF.

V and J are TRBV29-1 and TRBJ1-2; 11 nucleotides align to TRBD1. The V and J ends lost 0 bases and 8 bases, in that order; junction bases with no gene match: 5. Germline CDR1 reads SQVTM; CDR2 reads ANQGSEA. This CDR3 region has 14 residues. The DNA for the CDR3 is TGCAGCGTTGAAGATTGGGACAGGGGGGGAGGCTACACCTTC. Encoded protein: CSVEDWDRGGGYTF. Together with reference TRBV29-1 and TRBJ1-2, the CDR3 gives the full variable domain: SAVISQKPSRDICQRGTSLTIQCQVDSQVTMMFWYRQQPGQSLTLIATANQGSEATYESGFVIDKFPISRPNLTFSTLTVSNMSPEDSSIYLCSVEDWDRGGGYTFGSGTRLTVV.

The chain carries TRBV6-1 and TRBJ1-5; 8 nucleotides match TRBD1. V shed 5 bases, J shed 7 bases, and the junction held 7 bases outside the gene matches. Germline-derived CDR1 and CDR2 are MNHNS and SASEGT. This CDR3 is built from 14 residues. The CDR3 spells CASSPGGAGQPQHF. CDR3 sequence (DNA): TGTGCCAGCAGTCCAGGGGGCGCGGGCCAGCCCCAGCATTTT.

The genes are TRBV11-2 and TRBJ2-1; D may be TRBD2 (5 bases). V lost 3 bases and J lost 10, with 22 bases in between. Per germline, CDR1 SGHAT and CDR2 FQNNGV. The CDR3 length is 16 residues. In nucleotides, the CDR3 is TGTGCCAGCAGCTTCCTGGGAGTCGCTACAAGCGAGGAGCAGTTCTTC. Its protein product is CASSFLGVATSEEQFF.

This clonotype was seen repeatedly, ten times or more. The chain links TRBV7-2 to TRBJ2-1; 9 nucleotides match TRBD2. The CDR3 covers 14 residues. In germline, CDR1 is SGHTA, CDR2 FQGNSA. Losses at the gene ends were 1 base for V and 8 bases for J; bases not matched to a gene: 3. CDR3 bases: TGTGCCAGCAGCTTAGGACTAGCGGTCGATGAGCAGTTCTTC. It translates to CASSLGLAVDEQFF.

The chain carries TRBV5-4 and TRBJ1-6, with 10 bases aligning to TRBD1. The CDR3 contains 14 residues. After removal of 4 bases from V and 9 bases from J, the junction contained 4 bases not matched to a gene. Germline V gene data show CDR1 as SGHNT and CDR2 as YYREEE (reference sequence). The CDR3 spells CASSTGQGISPLHF. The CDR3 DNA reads TGTGCCAGCAGCACGGGACAGGGGATTTCACCCCTCCACTTT.

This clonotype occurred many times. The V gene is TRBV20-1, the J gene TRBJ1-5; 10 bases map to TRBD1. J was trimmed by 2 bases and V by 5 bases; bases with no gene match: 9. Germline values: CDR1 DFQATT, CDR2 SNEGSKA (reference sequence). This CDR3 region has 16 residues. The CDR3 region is CSAERDRGSGNQPQHF. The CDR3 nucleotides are TGCAGTGCTGAACGGGACAGGGGTAGCGGCAATCAGCCCCAGCATTTT.

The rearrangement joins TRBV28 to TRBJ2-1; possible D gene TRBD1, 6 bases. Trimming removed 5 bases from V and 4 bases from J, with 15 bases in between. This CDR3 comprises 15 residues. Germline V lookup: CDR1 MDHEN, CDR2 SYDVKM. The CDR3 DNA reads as TGTGCCAGCAGTCGAAGGGACACCTTATACAATGAGCAGTTCTTC. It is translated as CASSRRDTLYNEQFF. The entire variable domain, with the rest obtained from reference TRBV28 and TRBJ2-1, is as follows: DVKVTQSSRYLVKRTGEKVFLECVQDMDHENMFWYRQDPGLGLRLIYFSYDVKMKEKGDIPEGYSVSREKKERFSLILESASTNQTSMYLCASSRRDTLYNEQFFGPGTRLTVL.

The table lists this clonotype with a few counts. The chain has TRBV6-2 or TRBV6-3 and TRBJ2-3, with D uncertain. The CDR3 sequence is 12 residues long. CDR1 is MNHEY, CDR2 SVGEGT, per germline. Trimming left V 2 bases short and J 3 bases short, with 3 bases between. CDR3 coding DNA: TGTGCCAGCAGTTACGCGACAGATACGCAGTATTTT. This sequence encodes CASSYATDTQYF.

The CDR3 protein is CASSLGRGRLAKNIQYF. The CDR3, as DNA: TGTGCCAGCAGCTTAGGAAGGGGGCGGCTAGCCAAAAACATTCAGTACTTC. V gene TRBV7-2 combines with J gene TRBJ2-4, with TRBD1 matching 7 bases. This CDR3 contains 17 residues. Germline V CDR1 and CDR2: SGHTA, FQGNSA. V shed 1 base and J 0 bases; nucleotides not matched to a gene: 6.

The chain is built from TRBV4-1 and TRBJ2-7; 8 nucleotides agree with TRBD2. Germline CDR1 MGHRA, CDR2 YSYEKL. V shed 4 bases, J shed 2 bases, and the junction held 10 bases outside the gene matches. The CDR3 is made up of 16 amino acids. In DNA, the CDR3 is TGCGCCAGCAGCCCTGTAGCGGGGCCACCTACCTACGAGCAGTACTTC. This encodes CASSPVAGPPTYEQYF.

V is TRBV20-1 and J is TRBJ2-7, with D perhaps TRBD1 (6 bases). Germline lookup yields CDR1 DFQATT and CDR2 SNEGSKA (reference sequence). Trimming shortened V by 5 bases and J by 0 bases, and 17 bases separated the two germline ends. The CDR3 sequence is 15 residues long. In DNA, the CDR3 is TGCAGTGCTCACCGGGACACCCGAAGCTCCTACGAGCAGTACTTC. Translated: CSAHRDTRSSYEQYF.

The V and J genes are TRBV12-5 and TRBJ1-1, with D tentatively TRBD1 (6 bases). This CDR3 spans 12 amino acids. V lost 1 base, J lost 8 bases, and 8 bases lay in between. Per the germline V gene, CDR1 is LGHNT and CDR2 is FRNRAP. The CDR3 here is CASGLAGTEAFF. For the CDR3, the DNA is TGTGCTAGTGGTTTGGCCGGGACAGAAGCTTTCTTT.

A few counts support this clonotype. This chain's CDR3 is CASSQDPPGVETQYF. The CDR3 DNA is TGCGCCAGCAGCCAAGATCCCCCGGGCGTGGAGACCCAGTACTTC. The rearrangement uses TRBV4-1 and TRBJ2-5; D remains unclear. V was trimmed by 0 bases and J by 5 bases, leaving 13 bases between them. There are 15 residues in the CDR3. The V gene's germline CDR1 is MGHRA and CDR2 YSYEKL.

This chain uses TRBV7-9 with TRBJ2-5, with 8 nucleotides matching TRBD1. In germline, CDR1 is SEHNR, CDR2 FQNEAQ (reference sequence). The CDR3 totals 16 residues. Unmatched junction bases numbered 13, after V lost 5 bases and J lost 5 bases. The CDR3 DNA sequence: TGTGCCAGCAGCACCCGACAGGGGACGAATAGGGAGACCCAGTACTTC. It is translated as CASSTRQGTNRETQYF. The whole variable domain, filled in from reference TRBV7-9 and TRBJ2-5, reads DTGVSQNPRHKITKRGQNVTFRCDPISEHNRLYWYRQTLGQGPEFLTYFQNEAQLEKSRLLSDRFSAERPKGSFSTLEIQRTEQGDSAMYLCASSTRQGTNRETQYFGPGTRLLVL.

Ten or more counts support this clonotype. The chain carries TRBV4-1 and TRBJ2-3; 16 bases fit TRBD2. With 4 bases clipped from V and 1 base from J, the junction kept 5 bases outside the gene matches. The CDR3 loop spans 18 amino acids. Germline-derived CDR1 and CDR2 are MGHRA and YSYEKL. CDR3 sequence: CASSPGLAGGPGTDTQYF. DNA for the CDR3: TGCGCCAGCAGCCCGGGACTAGCGGGGGGGCCCGGCACAGATACGCAGTATTTT.